This note documents a single T cell receptor (beta chain) sequence. This specimen belongs to a study of CD8 T cells in Susac syndrome. There are 13 residues in the CDR3. Germline V gene sequence: CDR1 SEHNR, CDR2 FQNEAQ (reference sequence). V was pared by 5 bases and J by 3 bases, with 4 bases of the junction left unmatched. Sequencing targeted TCR beta in T cells from blood (CD8+ and CD4+). Reverse transcription of about 0.5 to 1 ug RNA was carried out with random hexamers. TCRdb passed the immunoSEQ multiplex PCR reads through MiXCR, listing each CDR3 protein once. This sample yields 200,000 to 250,000 distinct CDR3 sequences, of which around nine tenths are seen a single time; less than 0.15% belongs to the top ten.

The sample taken for sequencing was CD8+ T cells from PBMCs. The sequence came from a human donor with multiple sclerosis. The chain carries TRBV7-9 and TRBJ2-7, with TRBD1 matching over 7 bases. The DNA of the CDR3 is TGTGCCAGCAGCGTTGGACAGGTCTACGAGCAGTACTTC. Translating it yields CASSVGQVYEQYF.